Ten or more counts support the clone carrying this TCR beta chain. This sample is part of a study of blood T cell repertoires in COVID-19. Study-wide background: The cDNA or gDNA used as material had been derived from T cells, B-cell-depleted T cells, or PBMCs.

This CDR3 contains 14 residues. In germline, CDR1 is LGHDT, CDR2 YNNKEL (reference sequence). The V gene lost 2 bases and the J gene lost 7 bases, with 11 bases spanning the gap. In the source study's methods: Reference gene primer amplification yielded estimated nucleated cell counts. Data came from immunoSEQ multiplex PCR; TCRdb stores just in-frame clones and leaves some out. For V, J and clone size, that table is used; D and trimming come from the DNA. The sample includes tens of thousands of clones, 82% of them seen just once. V gene TRBV3-1 (or the pseudogene TRBV3-2) combines with J gene TRBJ2-2; tentative D call: TRBD1 (5 bases). The sample taken for sequencing was peripheral blood. The clonotype originates from a man in his forties or fifties with acute or convalescent COVID-19. CDR3 in amino acids: CASSQQGRGGELFF. The CDR3 region has the DNA TGTGCCAGCAGCCAACAGGGTCGCGGCGGGGAGCTGTTTTTT.